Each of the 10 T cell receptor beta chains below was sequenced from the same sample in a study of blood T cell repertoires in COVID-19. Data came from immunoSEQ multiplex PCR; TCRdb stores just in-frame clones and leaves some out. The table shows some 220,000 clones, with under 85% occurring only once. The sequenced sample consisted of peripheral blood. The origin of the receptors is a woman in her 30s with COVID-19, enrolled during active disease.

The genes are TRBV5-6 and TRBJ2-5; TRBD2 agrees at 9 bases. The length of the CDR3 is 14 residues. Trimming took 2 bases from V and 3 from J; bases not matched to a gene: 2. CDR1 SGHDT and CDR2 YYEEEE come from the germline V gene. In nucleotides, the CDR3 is TGTGCCAGCAGCTTACTAGCGGGTAAAGAGACCCAGTACTTC. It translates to CASSLLAGKETQYF.

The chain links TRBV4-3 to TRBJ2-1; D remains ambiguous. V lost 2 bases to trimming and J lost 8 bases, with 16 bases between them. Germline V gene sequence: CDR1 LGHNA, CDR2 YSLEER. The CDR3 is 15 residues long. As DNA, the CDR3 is TGCGCCAGCAGCCAATCCTCGAACACCCACGATGAGCAGTTCTTC. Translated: CASSQSSNTHDEQFF.

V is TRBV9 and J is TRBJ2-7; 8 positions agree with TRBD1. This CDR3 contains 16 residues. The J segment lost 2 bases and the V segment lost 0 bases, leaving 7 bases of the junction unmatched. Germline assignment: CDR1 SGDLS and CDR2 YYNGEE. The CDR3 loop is CASSVGGQGATYEQYF. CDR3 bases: TGTGCCAGCAGCGTAGGGGGTCAGGGGGCTACCTACGAGCAGTACTTC.

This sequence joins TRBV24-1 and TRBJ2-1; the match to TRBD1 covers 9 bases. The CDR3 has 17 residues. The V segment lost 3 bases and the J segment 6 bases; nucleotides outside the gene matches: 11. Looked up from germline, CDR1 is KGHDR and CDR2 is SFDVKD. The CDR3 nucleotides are TGTGCCACCAGTGATCCCAGCCCGGGACAGGGAAGCAATGAGCAGTTCTTC. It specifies CATSDPSPGQGSNEQFF.

Here the CDR3 DNA reads TGTGCCAGCAGCGCCCACAGGGAGGGTCCTGAAGCTTTCTTT. Protein product: CASSAHREGPEAFF. The V and J genes are TRBV7-2 and TRBJ1-1, with a tentative D call TRBD1 (6 bases). CDR3 length: 14 residues. Germline CDR1 reads SGHTA; CDR2 reads FQGNSA. The V gene lost 5 bases and the J gene lost 6 bases, with 16 bases spanning the gap. The full variable domain, completed using reference TRBV7-2 and TRBJ1-1, is GAGVSQSPSNKVTEKGKDVELRCDPISGHTALYWYRQSLGQGLEFLIYFQGNSAPDKSGLPSDRFSAERTGGSVSTLTIQRTQQEDSAVYLCASSAHREGPEAFFGQGTRLTVV.

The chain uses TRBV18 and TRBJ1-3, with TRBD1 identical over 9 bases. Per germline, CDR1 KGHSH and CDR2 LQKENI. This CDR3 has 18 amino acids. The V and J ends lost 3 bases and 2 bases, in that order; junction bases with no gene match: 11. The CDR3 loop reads CASSPRPGTGSAGNTIYF. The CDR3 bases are TGTGCCAGCTCACCCCGTCCCGGGACAGGGTCCGCTGGAAACACCATATATTTT.

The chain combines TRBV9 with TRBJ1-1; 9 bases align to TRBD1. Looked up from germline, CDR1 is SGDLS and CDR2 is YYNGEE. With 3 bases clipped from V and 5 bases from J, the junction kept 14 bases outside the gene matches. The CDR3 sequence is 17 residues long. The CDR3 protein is CASSDQPMTGGLTEAFF. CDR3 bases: TGTGCCAGCAGCGATCAACCTATGACAGGGGGGCTAACTGAAGCTTTCTTT. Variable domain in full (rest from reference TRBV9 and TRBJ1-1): DSGVTQTPKHLITATGQRVTLRCSPRSGDLSVYWYQQSLDQGLQFLIQYYNGEERAKGNILERFSAQQFPDLHSELNLSSLELGDSALYFCASSDQPMTGGLTEAFFGQGTRLTVV.

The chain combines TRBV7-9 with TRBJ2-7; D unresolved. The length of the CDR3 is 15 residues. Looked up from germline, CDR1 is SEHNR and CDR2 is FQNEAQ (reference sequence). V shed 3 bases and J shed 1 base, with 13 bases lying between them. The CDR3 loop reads CASSFELSSSYEQYF. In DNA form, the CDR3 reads TGTGCCAGCAGCTTCGAGCTATCAAGTTCCTACGAGCAGTACTTC.

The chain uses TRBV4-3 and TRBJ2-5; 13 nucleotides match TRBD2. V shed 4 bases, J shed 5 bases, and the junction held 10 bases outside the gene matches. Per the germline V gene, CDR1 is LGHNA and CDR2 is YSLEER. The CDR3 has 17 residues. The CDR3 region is CASSRRGLAGEEETQYF. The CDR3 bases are TGCGCCAGCAGCCGACGTGGACTAGCGGGAGAGGAGGAGACCCAGTACTTC.

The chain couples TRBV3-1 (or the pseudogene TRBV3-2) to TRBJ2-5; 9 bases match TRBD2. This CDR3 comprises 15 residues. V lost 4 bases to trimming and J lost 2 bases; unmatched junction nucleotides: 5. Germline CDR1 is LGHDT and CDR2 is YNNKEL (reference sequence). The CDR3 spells CASSRGGGGQETQYF. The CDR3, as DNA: TGTGCCAGCAGCCGAGGCGGGGGGGGGCAAGAGACCCAGTACTTC.